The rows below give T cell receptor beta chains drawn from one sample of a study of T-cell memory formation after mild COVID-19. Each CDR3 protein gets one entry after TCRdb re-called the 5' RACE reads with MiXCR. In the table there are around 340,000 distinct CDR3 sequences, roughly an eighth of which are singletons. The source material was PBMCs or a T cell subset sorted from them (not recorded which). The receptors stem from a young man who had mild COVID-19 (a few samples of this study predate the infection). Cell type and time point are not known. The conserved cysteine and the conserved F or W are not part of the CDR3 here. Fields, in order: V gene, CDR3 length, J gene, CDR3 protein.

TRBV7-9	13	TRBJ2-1	ASSFGTARGGEQF
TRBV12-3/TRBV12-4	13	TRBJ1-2	ASSHRGTGNYGYT
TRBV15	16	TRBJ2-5	ATSRPKRPTEYQETQY
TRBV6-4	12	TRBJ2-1	ASSPSGGANEQF
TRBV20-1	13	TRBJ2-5	SASIGTTPGETQY
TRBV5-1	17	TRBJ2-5	ASSLYPTGTSGGLETQY
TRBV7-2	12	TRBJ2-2	ASSFGLDTGELF
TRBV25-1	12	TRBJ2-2	ASQRTGATGELF
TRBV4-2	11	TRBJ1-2	ASSQDRGHGYT
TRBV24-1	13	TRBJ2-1	ATSDSTYSYNEQF
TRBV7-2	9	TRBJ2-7	ASSLLSEQY
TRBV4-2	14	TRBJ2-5	ASSNVGQGMGETQY
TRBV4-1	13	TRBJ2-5	ASSQEDADQETQY
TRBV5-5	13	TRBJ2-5	ASTPGQGVGETQY
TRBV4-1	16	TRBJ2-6	ASSLRTPGGSGANVLT
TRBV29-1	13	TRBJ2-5	SVTNALGGEETQY
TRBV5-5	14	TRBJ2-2	ASSLFSRENTGELF
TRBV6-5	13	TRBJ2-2	ASSYKSSYTGELF
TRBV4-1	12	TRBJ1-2	ASSQQGRKYGYT
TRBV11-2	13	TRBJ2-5	ASSLAQGQAATQY
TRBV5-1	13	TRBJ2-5	ASSLASAGHETQY
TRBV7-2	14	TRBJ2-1	ASSLAGTAVGNEQF
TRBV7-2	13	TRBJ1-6	ASSLLQGGNSPLH
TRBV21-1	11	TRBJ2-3	ASSKAGLDTQY
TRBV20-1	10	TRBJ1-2	SAPDQRYGYT
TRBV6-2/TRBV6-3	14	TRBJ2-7	ASSYPGQDPSYEQY
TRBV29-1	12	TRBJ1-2	SVEERGYNYGYT
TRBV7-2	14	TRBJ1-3	ASSPKRIISGNTIY